The source of this T cell receptor beta chain is a study of human CD8 memory T cell subsets. It was UMI-labeled 5' RACE by which the TCR beta libraries were made. TCRdb reprocessed the 5' RACE reads; each CDR3 protein has one entry and no DNA is given. With about 6,700 distinct CDR3 sequences in the sample, the ten largest clones hold 15% to 20%. It was CCR7+ PD-1+ TIGIT+ early memory CD8+ T cells with exhausted-like traits that constituted TPEX cells. It was from duplicate vials of fewer than 160,000 sorted CD8+ T cells per subset that RNA came. Sequencing used CD8+ T cells from PBMCs. The clonotype was recovered from a human donor in good health.

The CDR3 protein is CASREGSSYEQYF. This rearrangement joins TRBV2 to TRBJ2-7. This CDR3 has 13 residues. CDR1 and CDR2 (germline): SNHLY, FYNNEI.